A selection of T cell receptor beta chains follows, all from one sample in a study of blood T cell repertoires in COVID-19. Clones were read by immunoSEQ multiplex PCR, and TCRdb kept only the in-frame ones, dropping some. The sample lists 110,000 to 150,000 clones; over 70% were seen once. Sequencing was carried out using peripheral blood. The source of these receptors is a man between 70 and 80 years old who had recovered from COVID-19. CDR3s include the opening cysteine and the closing phenylalanine or tryptophan. The D gene is left open where the match is weak. Only some rows state a clone size, as once, few, many or a class for expanded clones.

TRBV27	NA	TRBD1	TRBJ2-1	CASRPRDRGYNEQFF	TGTGCCAGCAGGCCTAGGGACAGGGGCTACAATGAGCAGTTCTTC
TRBV30	NA	TRBD1	TRBJ1-4	CAWRWAGGPDEKLFF	TGTGCCTGGAGGTGGGCAGGGGGGCCCGATGAAAAACTGTTTTTT
TRBV6-2/TRBV6-3	NA	NA	TRBJ2-7	CASSEPGRSSYEQYF	TGTGCCAGCAGTGAGCCGGGTCGAAGCTCCTACGAGCAGTACTTC
TRBV30	NA	NA	TRBJ1-1	CAWSVFRGNTEAFF	TGTGCCTGGAGTGTATTTAGAGGTAACACTGAAGCTTTCTTT
TRBV2	NA	NA	TRBJ2-3	CASSESGVRDTQYF	TGTGCCAGCAGTGAATCCGGGGTAAGAGATACGCAGTATTTT
TRBV3-1/TRBV3-2	NA	NA	TRBJ2-2	CASSHREAGELFF	TGTGCCAGCAGCCACAGGGAGGCCGGGGAGCTGTTTTTT
TRBV19	NA	TRBD2	TRBJ2-7	CASTPTGLAGGPGMVYYEQYF	TGTGCCAGTACCCCCACGGGACTAGCGGGAGGGCCAGGCATGGTGTACTACGAGCAGTACTTC
TRBV6-5	few	TRBD1	TRBJ2-7	CASRGQGAAYEQYF	TGTGCCAGCAGAGGACAGGGGGCCGCCTACGAGCAGTACTTC
TRBV28	many	NA	TRBJ1-2	CATGEMGRPNYGYTF	TGTGCCACGGGGGAAATGGGACGCCCCAACTATGGCTACACCTTC
TRBV5-6	NA	TRBD2	TRBJ2-2	CASSSVMTSGRAGELFF	TGTGCCAGCAGCTCCGTGATGACTAGCGGGAGGGCCGGGGAGCTGTTTTTT
TRBV5-1	NA	TRBD1	TRBJ1-2	CASSLGAGGDYGYTF	TGCGCCAGCAGCTTAGGGGCAGGGGGAGACTATGGCTACACCTTC
TRBV5-4	NA	TRBD1	TRBJ2-7	CASSTGTGVSYEQYF	TGTGCCAGCAGCACCGGGACAGGGGTCTCCTACGAGCAGTACTTC
TRBV4-1	NA	TRBD1	TRBJ1-2	CASSQVADRGFGYTF	TGCGCCAGCAGCCAAGTCGCCGACAGGGGTTTTGGCTACACCTTC
TRBV5-1	NA	TRBD2	TRBJ2-1	CASSLEVAGVDEQFF	TGCGCCAGCAGCTTGGAGGTAGCGGGGGTTGATGAGCAGTTCTTC
TRBV5-8	NA	TRBD1	TRBJ1-2	CASSLFGGQGSANYGYTF	TGTGCCAGCAGCTTGTTTGGCGGACAGGGTTCGGCTAACTATGGCTACACCTTC
TRBV5-6	few	NA	TRBJ2-5	CASSLVAGIRETQYF	TGTGCCAGCAGCTTGGTCGCAGGGATAAGGGAGACCCAGTACTTC
TRBV18	NA	TRBD1	TRBJ2-7	CASSPRDRGGYEQYF	TGTGCCAGCTCACCCCGGGACAGGGGTGGCTACGAGCAGTACTTC
TRBV5-1	NA	NA	TRBJ2-5	CASSVQEAAAEETQYF	TGCGCCAGCAGCGTCCAAGAAGCCGCGGCCGAAGAGACCCAGTACTTC
TRBV7-3	NA	NA	TRBJ1-5	CASSFPSRGSGQPQHF	TGTGCCAGCAGCTTCCCAAGTAGGGGGTCCGGTCAGCCCCAGCATTTT
TRBV6-2/TRBV6-3	NA	TRBD2	TRBJ2-3	CASSAPSGSSTDTQYF	TGTGCCAGCAGTGCCCCTAGCGGGAGCAGCACAGATACGCAGTATTTT
TRBV4-3	NA	NA	TRBJ2-7	CASSQDFTGYEQYF	TGCGCCAGCAGCCAAGATTTTACTGGCTACGAGCAGTACTTC
TRBV4-1	NA	TRBD2	TRBJ2-1	CASSQPHRGPGGHEQFF	TGCGCCAGCAGCCAACCCCACCGGGGGCCGGGGGGGCATGAGCAGTTCTTC
TRBV7-9	NA	TRBD2	TRBJ2-7	CASSSTSGLAGGLHYEQYF	TGTGCCAGCAGCTCCACTTCGGGACTAGCGGGAGGCCTGCATTACGAGCAGTACTTC
TRBV3-1/TRBV3-2	few	NA	TRBJ2-2	CASSQPTGSNTGELFF	TGTGCCAGCAGCCAGCCGACAGGTTCGAACACCGGGGAGCTGTTTTTT
TRBV13	NA	NA	TRBJ2-1	CASSFSAELSYNEQFF	TGTGCCAGCAGCTTTTCGGCGGAATTATCCTACAATGAGCAGTTCTTC
TRBV24-1	NA	TRBD2	TRBJ2-1	CATSDYSSGVYNEQFF	TGTGCCACCAGTGATTATTCTAGCGGTGTTTACAATGAGCAGTTCTTC
TRBV3-1/TRBV3-2	NA	TRBD2	TRBJ2-7	CASSHWASGIYEQYF	TGTGCCAGCAGCCATTGGGCTAGCGGGATTTACGAGCAGTACTTC
TRBV7-6	NA	TRBD1	TRBJ2-7	CASSLSFPRGRIPYEQYF	TGTGCCAGCAGCTTATCCTTCCCCAGGGGGCGCATCCCCTACGAGCAGTACTTC
TRBV24-1	NA	NA	TRBJ2-2	CAPRGTDTGELFF	TGTGCCCCAAGGGGGACGGACACCGGGGAGCTGTTTTTT
TRBV2	NA	NA	TRBJ1-2	CASTGGGSGYTF	TGTGCCAGCACCGGGGGAGGGTCTGGCTACACCTTC
TRBV29-1	NA	NA	TRBJ2-3	CSVARDTQYF	TGCAGCGTTGCCAGGGATACGCAGTATTTT
TRBV20-1	NA	NA	TRBJ1-1	CSWRGLTEAFF	TGCTCGTGGCGGGGACTCACTGAAGCTTTCTTT
TRBV10-3	NA	TRBD2	TRBJ2-7	CAVRAGVSYEQYF	TGTGCCGTCCGGGCGGGGGTCTCCTACGAGCAGTACTTC
TRBV5-1	few	NA	TRBJ2-1	CASTPEGVGAAYNEQFF	TGCGCCAGCACCCCGGAGGGAGTCGGTGCAGCCTACAATGAGCAGTTCTTC
TRBV19	NA	NA	TRBJ2-7	CASSPEQGTIYEQYF	TGTGCCAGTAGCCCCGAGCAGGGAACGATCTACGAGCAGTACTTC
TRBV7-9	NA	TRBD2	TRBJ2-7	CASSPKGTSGRARSYEQYF	TGTGCCAGCAGCCCAAAGGGGACTAGCGGGAGGGCCCGATCCTACGAGCAGTACTTC
TRBV7-2	NA	TRBD2	TRBJ2-7	CASSQSGTRSEQYF	TGTGCCAGCAGCCAATCCGGGACTAGGAGCGAGCAGTACTTC